This TCR beta chain was retrieved from a study of CD8+ T cells in alopecia areata (dated by TCRdb to 2016 to 2018). Looking at the study overall: Treated patients were enrolled in an open-label pilot trial of oral tofacitinib at 5 to 10 mg twice daily for moderate-to-severe alopecia areata. Patients stayed on tofacitinib for 6 to 18 months and then had 6 months of follow-up off drug so that delayed response and recurrence could be assessed. In treated patients, disease severity was measured using the SALT score, which gives the percentage of scalp surface area affected. To study T cell clonal expansion in alopecia areata, the researchers applied high-throughput TCRbeta sequencing to both the C3H/HeJ mouse model and human patients. In humans, TCRbeta sequencing was performed on scalp tissue and on sorted CD4+ and CD8+ peripheral blood T cells from healthy controls and from patients with patchy or totalis/universalis alopecia areata. Patients on tofacitinib were biopsied at baseline and after 4 and 24 weeks of treatment, and several of the patients also had a later scalp biopsy. Scalp clonality was compared among normal scalp (n=4), patchy alopecia areata scalp (n=8), and alopecia totalis/universalis scalp (n=8). The RNA source kit depended on sample type: the PAXgene miRNA kit for fixed scalp, the miRNeasy kit for PBMCs, and the RNeasy kit for mouse skin. TCRbeta CDR3 regions were amplified by immunoSEQ multiplex PCR using 35 Vbeta forward and 13 Jbeta reverse primers.

Libraries were prepared through the immunoSEQ multiplex PCR assay. RNA was extracted from all samples and reverse transcribed into cDNA as template for TCR sequencing. First-strand cDNA was synthesized with SuperScript III using a 2:1 mix of oligo-dT and random hexamers. A synthetic immune receptor repertoire was used to assess amplification bias, and residual bias was removed computationally. In the authors' own workflow: Raw reads were preprocessed for error removal, and CDR3 was defined according to IMGT conventions as running from the conserved cysteine to phenylalanine. Clonality was computed as 1 minus the Shannon entropy, with the entropy normalized by log2 of the number of productive unique TCRs. Whether each scalp clone was CD4 or CD8 was inferred by checking scalp TCRbeta sequences against the CD4 and CD8 repertoires from sorted blood. TCRdb took over this immuneACCESS table, retaining in-frame rearrangements with V and J assigned. Such tables are incomplete; in checked studies, under half of the missing clones stem from an unresolved V gene, and the remainder is unexplained. V, J and clone size derive from that table, while D and trimming were established from the DNA sequence. Across this sample there are more than 95,000 clones, with roughly 63% seen only once. The biggest ten clones account for around 30% of the sample.

With respect to this clone: What this receptor recognizes is not known. Base quality data are lacking; no much larger clone is found one base away.

The sample's time point label is to be understood as: roughly 27 days on oral tofacitinib. The label giving this sample's treatment or condition can be read as: oral pan-JAK inhibitor, 5-10 mg twice daily. From alopecia areata patients, peripheral blood was collected along with lesional scalp punch biopsies. PBMCs were isolated by density centrifugation and stained for CD3, CD4 and CD8, and CD4+ and CD8+ T cells were sorted on a FACSAria. On the study overall, not on this receptor specifically: Scalp TCR repertoire analysis is complicated because resident alphabeta T cells in normal human skin are also sequenced, whereas mouse skin is dominated by gammadelta T cells. TCR sequences shared between patients were less clear than in mice, possibly partly because of HLA diversity in the patient population. Many expanded lesional clones persisted in scalp and blood during tofacitinib treatment, which may partly explain relapse after stopping treatment. Scalp clonality and the number of expanded CD8+ clones among the top 100 scalp clones were significantly decreased by tofacitinib. Compared with normal scalp, lesional scalp, particularly in alopecia totalis/universalis, had higher clonality and more expanded CD8+ clones, which suggests antigenic drive. Because the treated cohort was small and had only one nonresponder, larger studies are needed to examine links between baseline CD8+ expansion and response.

Taken from the germline V gene (reference sequence), the CDR1 and CDR2 loops are GTSNPN and SVGIG. V lost 5 bases and J lost 2 bases; the stretch between them is 10 bases long. Including cysteine and phenylalanine, the CDR3 has 12 amino acids. Only CDR3 DNA is held: 36 bases, read in frame from base 1. Sample: CD8+ T cells sorted from blood, taken at week 4, from a patient treated with tofacitinib. This receptor was obtained from a human donor with alopecia areata. The sequence is built from TRBV30 and TRBJ2-7; the D region possibly corresponds to TRBD2 (7 bases align). The nucleotides are TGTGCCTGGCGGGGGGCCCCCTACGAGCAGTACTTC. It translates as CAWRGAPYEQYF.